One and the same sample provided the 21 T cell receptor beta chains below, sequenced in a study of T cells in Graves' hyperthyroidism and ophthalmopathy. TCR beta CDR3 sequences were amplified from RNA transcripts. In the first-round RT-PCR of the TCR CDR3, the HTBI primer set was used. TCRdb independently ran MiXCR on the multiplex PCR reads; one entry per CDR3 protein. The repertoire includes 600,000 to 650,000 distinct CDR3 sequences, less than 25% of them detected once, and roughly 30% sits in the top ten. The source material was blood. The receptors come from a man aged 25-45 years with Graves' ophthalmopathy.

This clonotype was seen ten or more times. The DNA is omitted, as the CDR3 cannot be located on it reliably, and the CDR3 follows TCRdb's listing. The rearrangement links TRBV28 to TRBJ1-2; the table's D call TRBD1 went unverified against the DNA. The CDR3 sequence runs 15 residues, both termini included. CDR1 and CDR2 (germline): MDHEN, SYDVKM. The CDR3 protein is CASSLGTGADYGYTF.

In this sample, this clonotype turned up many times. This rearrangement joins TRBV7-9 to TRBJ2-1; 11 bases line up with TRBD2. CDR3 length equals 15 residues. The germline V gene has CDR1 SEHNR and CDR2 FQNEAQ (reference sequence). Trimming removed 2 bases from V and 8 bases from J; junction bases left unmatched: 5. The CDR3 spells CASSLTSGSGDEQFF. CDR3 coding DNA: TGTGCCAGCAGCTTAACTAGCGGGAGTGGGGATGAGCAGTTCTTC.

The sample holds many counts of this clonotype. This rearrangement joins TRBV20-1 to TRBJ1-5, with D maybe TRBD1 (5 bases). Germline assignment: CDR1 DFQATT and CDR2 SNEGSKA (reference sequence). The CDR3 covers 14 residues. V lost 6 bases and J 1 base, leaving 13 bases between the germline ends. CDR3 DNA: TGCAGTGCCGAGAGGGGTGGCAGCAATCAGCCCCAGCATTTT. Amino acids: CSAERGGSNQPQHF.

This clonotype was detected only once. A much larger clone is a single base away; this may be a read error. The chain links TRBV20-1 to TRBJ1-1, with D uncertain. Germline V gene data show CDR1 as DFQATT and CDR2 as SNEGSKA (reference sequence). Trimming pared 2 bases from V and 4 bases from J, leaving 11 bases between. The length of the CDR3 is 13 residues. The CDR3 here is CSARPDSSTEAFF. As DNA, the CDR3 is TGCAGTGCTAGACCGGACTCTAGCACTGAAGCTTTCTTT.

A single count supports this clonotype. The chain employs TRBV19 and TRBJ2-1, with 10 nucleotides matching TRBD2. The junction had 5 bases not matched to a gene; V was cut back by 5 bases and J by 7 bases. This CDR3 spans 14 amino acids. CDR1 and CDR2 from the germline V gene are LNHDA and SQIVND (reference sequence). The CDR3 DNA reads as TGTGCCAGTAGTGGAGGACTAGCGGCTAATGAGCAGTTCTTC. Protein product: CASSGGLAANEQFF.

CDR3 nucleotide sequence: TGTGCCAGCAGCCCTAGGACAGACGGGTACATTCAGTACTTC. Translating gives CASSPRTDGYIQYF. The rearrangement uses TRBV7-8 and TRBJ2-4, with a weak D call TRBD1 (6 bases). Deletions cut 5 bases from V and 8 bases from J, with 16 bases between. In germline, CDR1 is SGHVS, CDR2 FQNEAQ. CDR3 length: 14 amino acids. The full variable domain, rest sourced from reference TRBV7-8 and TRBJ2-4, is GAGVSQSPRYKVAKRGQDVALRCDPISGHVSLFWYQQALGQGPEFLTYFQNEAQLDKSGLPSDRFFAERPEGSVSTLKIQRTQQEDSAVYLCASSPRTDGYIQYFGAGTRLSVL.

The chain couples TRBV7-9 to TRBJ2-2, with 8 bases that match TRBD1. CDR3 size: 17 residues. Trimming cost V 1 base and J 4 bases; bases outside gene matches: 8. Germline CDR1 is SEHNR and CDR2 is FQNEAQ (reference sequence). The CDR3 coding sequence is TGTGCCAGCAGCTTAGACCGGCGGACAGGGAGCACCGGGGAGCTGTTTTTT. Translating it yields CASSLDRRTGSTGELFF.

The chain recombines TRBV6-1 with TRBJ1-5; possible D gene TRBD1, 5 bases. The V end lost 6 bases, the J end lost 1 base, and 16 bases lay between the germline ends. Germline-derived CDR1 and CDR2 are MNHNS and SASEGT. The CDR3 has 16 amino acids. CDR3 nucleotides: TGTGCCAGCAGGCGATTTATGGACACCAGCAATCAGCCCCAGCATTTT. Its translation: CASRRFMDTSNQPQHF.

Concerning this clonotype: Given the absence of the conserved phenylalanine or tryptophan at the CDR3 end, a read error is likely. The V gene is TRBV28, the J gene TRBJ1-1; D remains unclear. CDR3 size: 13 residues. Trimming shortened V by 2 bases and J by 3 bases, and 7 bases separated the two germline ends. CDR1 is MDHEN and CDR2 is SYDVKM in the germline V gene. The CDR3 loop reads CASSLRPHTEAFL. CDR3 in DNA: TGTGCCAGCAGTTTACGGCCCCACACTGAAGCTTTCCTT.

The rearrangement joins TRBV15 to TRBJ2-5; 8 positions match TRBD2. The CDR3 sequence is 14 residues long. Germline loops: CDR1 LNHNV, CDR2 YYDKDF (reference sequence). V lost 1 base and J lost 5; bases outside the gene matches: 3. This CDR3 reads CATSRAGGGETQYF. The CDR3 nucleotides are TGTGCCACCAGCAGAGCGGGGGGGGGGGAGACCCAGTACTTC. The full variable domain, in which reference TRBV15 and TRBJ2-5 provide the parts outside the CDR3, is DAMVIQNPRYQVTQFGKPVTLSCSQTLNHNVMYWYQQKSSQAPKLLFHYYDKDFNNEADTPDNFQSRRPNTSFCFLDIRSPGLGDTAMYLCATSRAGGGETQYFGPGTRLLVL.

This clonotype appeared many times. The chain couples TRBV7-8 to TRBJ1-1, with 7 bases aligning to TRBD1. CDR1 SGHVS and CDR2 FQNEAQ come from the germline V gene. The V gene end was trimmed by 6 bases and the J gene end by 2 bases; junction bases not matched to a gene: 9. CDR3 length: 15 residues. CDR3 loop: CASRPTGAGNTEAFF. For the CDR3, the DNA is TGTGCCAGCAGACCAACAGGGGCCGGAAACACTGAAGCTTTCTTT. Together with reference TRBV7-8 and TRBJ1-1, the CDR3 gives the full variable domain: GAGVSQSPRYKVAKRGQDVALRCDPISGHVSLFWYQQALGQGPEFLTYFQNEAQLDKSGLPSDRFFAERPEGSVSTLKIQRTQQEDSAVYLCASRPTGAGNTEAFFGQGTRLTVV.

In its sample, this clonotype was seen a few times. The chain couples TRBV9 to TRBJ1-1; 7 positions agree with TRBD1. The ends lost 0 bases at V and 1 base at J; junction bases unmatched: 9. Germline V CDR1 and CDR2: SGDLS, YYNGEE. CDR3 length equals 17 residues. CDR3 DNA: TGTGCCAGCAGCGTAGAAAGGACAGGAGTACCGAACACTGAAGCTTTCTTT. Translating it yields CASSVERTGVPNTEAFF. Full variable domain (remainder filled in from reference TRBV9 and TRBJ1-1): DSGVTQTPKHLITATGQRVTLRCSPRSGDLSVYWYQQSLDQGLQFLIQYYNGEERAKGNILERFSAQQFPDLHSELNLSSLELGDSALYFCASSVERTGVPNTEAFFGQGTRLTVV.

This clonotype was counted between two and nine times. This chain links TRBV5-8 with TRBJ1-2, with 7 bases that match TRBD1. Germline V gene sequence: CDR1 SGHTS, CDR2 YDEGEE. The CDR3 totals 16 residues. V lost 3 bases and J lost 6; bases outside the gene matches: 14. The CDR3 DNA reads TGTGCCAGCAGCTCCCCCAATGGTAGGGGGCTCGATGGCTACACCTTC. Translation: CASSSPNGRGLDGYTF.

The chain combines TRBV9 with TRBJ2-5, with 8 bases identical to TRBD2. The CDR3 has 14 amino acids. V lost 5 bases to trimming and J lost 5 bases; unmatched junction nucleotides: 8. CDR1 is SGDLS and CDR2 is YYNGEE in the germline V gene. DNA of the CDR3: TGTGCCAGCAGTGCCAGCGGGAGAAAGGAGACCCAGTACTTC. Amino acids: CASSASGRKETQYF.

In this sample, this clonotype turned up many times. CDR3 in amino acids: CASSFGTGTDTQYF. The CDR3 DNA reads TGCGCCAGCAGCTTCGGGACTGGCACAGATACGCAGTATTTT. V and J are TRBV5-1 and TRBJ2-3, with D possibly TRBD2 on 6 matching bases. V shed 2 bases and J shed 1 base, with 8 bases lying between them. Germline CDR1 is SGHRS and CDR2 is YFSETQ. The CDR3 extends over 14 amino acids.

V gene TRBV20-1 combines with J gene TRBJ1-1; 9 bases are shared with TRBD1. The V gene's germline CDR1 is DFQATT and CDR2 SNEGSKA (reference sequence). The CDR3 runs 16 residues. V trimming: 6 bases; J trimming: 0 bases; junction bases outside the gene matches: 11. This chain's CDR3 is CSAWDRVRGVNTEAFF. CDR3 coding DNA: TGCAGTGCGTGGGACAGGGTGAGGGGAGTGAACACTGAAGCTTTCTTT.

This clonotype was observed at least ten times. The rearrangement uses TRBV28 and TRBJ1-1; D unclear. The germline V gene has CDR1 MDHEN and CDR2 SYDVKM. V was trimmed by 5 bases and J by 0 bases, leaving 13 bases between them. This CDR3 has 15 amino acids. CDR3: CASSPQREMNTEAFF. As DNA, the CDR3 is TGTGCCAGCAGTCCCCAGCGCGAGATGAACACTGAAGCTTTCTTT.

The rearrangement uses TRBV7-2 and TRBJ2-7; 13 nucleotides line up with TRBD2. Germline V lookup: CDR1 SGHTA, CDR2 FQGNSA. The trim removed 3 bases at V and 2 bases at J, leaving 4 bases unmatched. The CDR3 contains 16 residues. The DNA of the CDR3 is TGTGCCAGCAGCTTGGGGACTAGCGGGACGCCCTACGAGCAGTACTTC. This gives the protein CASSLGTSGTPYEQYF.

On this clonotype itself: A much larger clone lies a single base off, so this may be a read error. The V and J genes are TRBV6-1 and TRBJ1-2, with 7 bases matching TRBD1. In germline, CDR1 is MNHNS, CDR2 SASEGT. This CDR3 has 14 residues. The CDR3 sequence is CASSRQGVLGGCTF. DNA of the CDR3: TGTGCCAGCAGCAGACAGGGAGTTTTGGGTGGCTGCACCTTC.

In its sample, this clonotype was seen many times. The chain has TRBV6-1 and TRBJ1-5, with 9 bases aligning to TRBD1. Germline V lookup: CDR1 MNHNS, CDR2 SASEGT. CDR3 length equals 17 residues. After removal of 6 bases from V and 7 bases from J, the junction contained 16 bases not matched to a gene. Here the CDR3 reads CASRGDNRGRLGQPQHF. DNA for the CDR3: TGTGCCAGCAGGGGGGATAACAGGGGGCGCTTAGGGCAGCCCCAGCATTTT.

Notes on this clonotype: Possible read error: a much larger clone is one base away. V gene TRBV11-1 combines with J gene TRBJ1-1; tentative D call: TRBD1 (5 bases). Germline CDR1 SGHAT, CDR2 FQDESV (reference sequence). The CDR3 length is 12 residues. Here the CDR3 DNA reads TGTGCCAGCAGCTCAGGGTCCACTGTAGCTTTCTTT. Its protein product is CASSSGSTVAFF.